This is a list of T cell receptor beta chains from one sample in a study of tumor-infiltrating lymphocytes in oesophageal squamous cell carcinoma. TCRdb analysed the PCR reads with MiXCR anew, one entry per CDR3 protein. The sample carries about 14,000 distinct CDR3 sequences, around 50% recorded once. Sequenced sample: blood. Every receptor here comes from a male donor with esophageal squamous cell carcinoma. Each CDR3 is given without its conserved first and last residue. D genes are given only for firm matches. The size field is filled for only some rows; it gives once, few, many or a size class.

>TRBJ1-1|.|TRBV4-1|many
ASSQEELGYTEAF
>.|.|TRBV7-2|.
ASSLEWVLNFEQY
>TRBJ1-1|.|TRBV28|medium-sized
ASSLNPQNTEAF
>TRBJ2-3|.|TRBV12-3/TRBV12-4|.
ASSTRRGAGTDTQY
>TRBJ1-2|.|TRBV18|medium-sized
ASSPGGGYGYT
>.|TRBD2|TRBV7-4|.
ASSLAHGGGDRSSYNEQF
>.|.|TRBV10-1|many
ASSEEFSNEQY
>TRBJ2-5|.|TRBV19|.
ASSISPRGPETQY
>TRBJ2-5|.|TRBV7-6|.
ASSLGSARETQY
>.|.|TRBV28|.
ASSPQLNEQF
>TRBJ1-2|.|TRBV7-6|.
ASSPDRSPGGNYGYT
>TRBJ2-3|.|TRBV2|.
ASSKGQISTDTQY
>.|.|TRBV10-3|.
AISEMTPSYEQY
>TRBJ2-2|TRBD2|TRBV6-1|medium-sized
ASSGTSGDPNTGELF
>TRBJ2-7|.|TRBV11-2|.
ASSLSPQNEQY
>TRBJ1-2|.|TRBV6-2/TRBV6-3|.
ASSYLGEKGYT
>TRBJ2-1|TRBD2|TRBV19|.
ASSLLAANYNEQF
>TRBJ2-7|TRBD2|TRBV7-3|.
ASSLRRGGLNEQY
>TRBJ2-6|.|TRBV7-2|.
ASSYDRLHLR